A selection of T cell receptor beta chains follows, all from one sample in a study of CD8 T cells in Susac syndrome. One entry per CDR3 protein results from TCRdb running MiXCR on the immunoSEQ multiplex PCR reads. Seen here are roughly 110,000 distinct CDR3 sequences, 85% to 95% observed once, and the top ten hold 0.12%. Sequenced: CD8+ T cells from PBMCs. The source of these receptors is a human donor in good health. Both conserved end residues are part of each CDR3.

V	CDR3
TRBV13	CASSFGPTSSYEQYF
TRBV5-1	CASSLGNQVGGYTF
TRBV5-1	CASSLAGSLDTQYF
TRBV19	CASSIAATSSYNEQFF
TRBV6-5	CASSYLGTSLASTDTQYF
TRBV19	CASSLRDNYEQYF
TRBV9	CASSVVSGGGTDTQYF
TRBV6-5	CASSYGRKPYEQYF
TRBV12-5	CASGQFSPHEQFF
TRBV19	CASSYSINTEAFF
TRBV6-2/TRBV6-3	CASSLTSGVNEQFF
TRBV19	CASSSSGVSTDTQYF
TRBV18	CASSPGRSGADTQYF
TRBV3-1	CASRTERGSRSDEQFF
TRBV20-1	CSARVMNTEAFF
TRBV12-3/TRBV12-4	CASSSQGSAGNTIYF
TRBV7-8	CASSFLDGGLGNTIYF
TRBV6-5	CASSYGQPPTDTQYF
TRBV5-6	CASSLGQGGGTEAFF
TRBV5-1	CASSSGNYEQYF
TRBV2	CASSRTRPPEQFF
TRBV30	CAWSVLNTEAFF
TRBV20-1	CSAIEEGVTQYF
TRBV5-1	CASSDQLAGVNEQFF
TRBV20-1	CSARGLAGVRIGELFF
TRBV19	CASSIQAGGGNEQFF
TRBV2	CAVPRVQTGDEQFF
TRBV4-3	CASSQDRGVGGVFF
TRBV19	CASRIQGGTEAFF
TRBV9	CASSVSEVGTEAFF
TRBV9	CASSVPMISGEETQYF
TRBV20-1	CSARDGQAYEQYF
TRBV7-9	CASGTGWGQPQHF
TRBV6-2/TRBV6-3	CASSYSPHRGQGGYEQYF
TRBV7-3	CASSLEQKETQYF
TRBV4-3	CASSPPRTEGGDTQYF
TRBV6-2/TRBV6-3	CASTDTVTYGYTF
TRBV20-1	CSARDSGGTDTQYF
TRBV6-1	CASSQQGTGWNTGELFF
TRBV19	CASSVSAGTHNEQFF
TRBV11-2	CASSTSGSPFRWETQYF
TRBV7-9	CASSLDRDGYEQYF
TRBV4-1	CASSQDLRDRGHEQYF
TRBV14	CASSPRTGEKLFF
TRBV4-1	CASSQERAGVSSYEQYF
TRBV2	CASSEGQGIGSEAFF
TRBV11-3	CASSLAMAGELFF
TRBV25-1	CASRERTEAFF
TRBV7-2	CASSIGTGPAFF
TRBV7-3	CASSPGTGVEQYF
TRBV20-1	CSGMTGGSYNEQFF
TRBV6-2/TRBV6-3	CASSWSSGSHIQYF
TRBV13	CASSPLQDTGELFF
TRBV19	CASSIGLQGRNEQFF
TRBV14	CASSQEAVAWALENEQFF
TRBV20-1	CSASPETGGFYEQYF
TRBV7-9	CASSLDGMSSGNTIYF
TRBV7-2	CASSLVTASSPLHF
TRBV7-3	CASSLASTYEQYF
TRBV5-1	CASTQQGARADTQYF